Listed below are T cell receptor beta chains from one sample, sequenced in a study of Ad26.COV2.S vaccination and SARS-CoV-2 variants. The data were produced by immunoSEQ multiplex PCR, yet TCRdb's version contains in-frame clones alone and is incomplete. The sample contains more than 300,000 clones, approximately 86% of which appear only once. This specimen was peripheral blood, taken in a trial of Ad26.COV2.S vaccine versus placebo. The receptor set was obtained from a person aged 18-60 years who received the Ad26.COV2.S COVID-19 vaccine or a placebo. CDR3s include the opening cysteine and the closing phenylalanine or tryptophan. A D gene is named only where the DNA matches it firmly. Size is stated for part of the rows, as once, few or many counts, or as a class when the clone is expanded.

D gene: NA; clone size: NA; V gene: TRBV27; J gene: TRBJ2-2; CDR3 DNA: TGTGCCAGCAGTTTATTGAGGGACTGGAACACCGGGGAGCTGTTTTTT; CDR3 protein: CASSLLRDWNTGELFF
D gene: TRBD2; clone size: NA; V gene: TRBV28; J gene: TRBJ2-1; CDR3 DNA: TGTGCCAGCAGTTTTCCAGGACTAGCGGGGGTTGTAAGGGGTGAGCAGTTCTTC; CDR3 protein: CASSFPGLAGVVRGEQFF
D gene: NA; clone size: NA; V gene: TRBV9; J gene: TRBJ2-5; CDR3 DNA: TGTGCCAGCAGCGTAGGGGATTATGTAGAGACCCAGTACTTC; CDR3 protein: CASSVGDYVETQYF
D gene: TRBD2; clone size: once; V gene: TRBV7-2; J gene: TRBJ2-3; CDR3 DNA: TGTGCCAGCAGCTTAGTCGGGGGGTTTAGTACAGATACGCAGTATTTT; CDR3 protein: CASSLVGGFSTDTQYF
D gene: NA; clone size: NA; V gene: TRBV19; J gene: TRBJ1-6; CDR3 DNA: TGTGCCAGCAGCGGCAGGGAAGATTCACCCCTCCACTTT; CDR3 protein: CASSGREDSPLHF
D gene: TRBD1; clone size: NA; V gene: TRBV11-2; J gene: TRBJ2-1; CDR3 DNA: TGTGCCAGCAGCCCCGTAGACAGGGTGGGGGTATATGAGCAGTTCTTC; CDR3 protein: CASSPVDRVGVYEQFF
D gene: TRBD2; clone size: NA; V gene: TRBV4-2; J gene: TRBJ2-1; CDR3 DNA: TGTGCCAGCAGCTATGGACTAGCCAGTACCTACAATGAGCAGTTCTTC; CDR3 protein: CASSYGLASTYNEQFF
D gene: NA; clone size: NA; V gene: TRBV5-6; J gene: TRBJ1-5; CDR3 DNA: TGTGCCAGCAACTATGGTGGGGGGCGGAATCAGCCCCAGCATTTT; CDR3 protein: CASNYGGGRNQPQHF
D gene: NA; clone size: NA; V gene: TRBV9; J gene: TRBJ1-4; CDR3 DNA: TGTGCCAGCAGCGGGCATAGTACTAATGAAAAACTGTTTTTT; CDR3 protein: CASSGHSTNEKLFF
D gene: NA; clone size: NA; V gene: TRBV6-1; J gene: TRBJ2-7; CDR3 DNA: TGTGCCAGCAGTGAAGAGTGGGTTCGGAGGTCCGAGCAGTACTTC; CDR3 protein: CASSEEWVRRSEQYF
D gene: TRBD2; clone size: NA; V gene: TRBV4-1; J gene: TRBJ2-7; CDR3 DNA: TGCGCCAGCAGCCAAGGGGCTAGCGGGTTCAGCGAGCAGTACTTC; CDR3 protein: CASSQGASGFSEQYF
D gene: TRBD1; clone size: NA; V gene: TRBV13; J gene: TRBJ2-2; CDR3 DNA: TGTGCCAGCAGCCGCAGGACAGGGAACACCGGGGAGCTGTTTTTT; CDR3 protein: CASSRRTGNTGELFF